Detailed here is one T cell receptor beta chain. What it binds is unknown. Additional DNA sequences in this sample encode the identical CDR3. Method: immunoSEQ multiplex PCR; TCRdb's copy keeps in-frame clones and lacks some. The table has over a million clones, approximately 97% seen once. V was pared by 2 bases and J by 4 bases, with 6 bases between. CDR1 is SGHNT and CDR2 is YYREEE in the germline V gene (reference sequence). The CDR3 is made up of 12 amino acids. The sample comes from a study of shared clonotypes between healthy human individuals. General study points: Exclusively blood specimens were collected; tissue repertoires likely differ. Investigators expected sequencing depth to affect clonotype sharing among donors. Naive CD4 clonotypes overlapped across several donors at roughly 5.1%.

This TCR was recovered from a man aged 25-45 years in good health. The sequenced sample was naive CD4+ T cells sorted from blood. Indicated subset: CD45RA+ positively selected. The chain employs TRBV5-4 and TRBJ1-1; no definite D call. The CDR3 loop reads CASSFPGTEAFF. Written as DNA, the CDR3 is TGTGCCAGCAGCTTCCCAGGCACTGAAGCTTTCTTT.